This T cell receptor (beta chain) was obtained from a study of blood T cells in healthy people across ages. Background on the study: Roughly one uniquely barcoded beta molecule per two T cells was captured. The study, taken as a whole, reports: The long-lived group displayed more naive CD4+ cells, plus higher diversity, than the aged donors did. Researchers report that TCR beta diversity correlated strongly with naive T cell percentage.

The donors, all healthy, were Caucasians living in Russia, aged roughly 6 to 100. Only a few counts were recorded for this clonotype. What it binds is not known. CDR1 SGHRS and CDR2 YFSETQ come from the germline V gene. This CDR3 comprises 16 residues. V was clipped by 4 bases and J by 4 bases; unmatched bases: 10. Primers used in a second PCR of about 7 to 12 cycles were a sample-barcoded 5' primer and a J-beta primer mix. TCRdb itself ran the 5' RACE reads through MiXCR, one entry per CDR3 protein. This sample carries fewer than 800,000 distinct CDR3 sequences, around 32% of them seen once, and the ten largest clones take roughly 14%.

The sample taken for sequencing was blood. The clonotype was recovered from an elderly woman in good health. The chain is built from TRBV5-1 and TRBJ1-2, with TRBD1 matching over 10 bases. CDR3 in amino acids: CASSPLGDRGLYGYTF. CDR3 in DNA: TGCGCCAGCAGCCCCCTTGGTGACAGGGGGCTCTATGGCTACACCTTC.